Described below is a single T cell receptor beta chain sequence and its context. This CDR3 region has 11 residues. V shed 3 bases and J shed 5 bases, with 5 bases lying between them. Per germline, CDR1 SGHAT and CDR2 FQDESV (reference sequence). Isolated RNA was reverse transcribed in full, so expressed TCRB transcripts were sequenced. Repertoires were generated with immunoSEQ multiplex PCR, while TCRdb's copy carries only in-frame clones and drops some. The data hold about 230,000 clones, with 9% to 10% observed a single time. The sample originates from a study of beta chain features in type 1 diabetes.

Sequenced material: naive CD4+ T cells from blood. The clonotype comes from a woman aged 18 to 35 in good health. This chain links TRBV11-1 with TRBJ2-7, with no clear D. The CDR3 sequence: CASSLANEQYF. CDR3 sequence (DNA): TGTGCCAGCAGCTTGGCAAACGAGCAGTACTTC. Full variable domain (remainder filled in from reference TRBV11-1 and TRBJ2-7): EAEVAQSPRYKITEKSQAVAFWCDPISGHATLYWYRQILGQGPELLVQFQDESVVDDSQLPKDRFSAERLKGVDSTLKIQPAELGDSAMYLCASSLANEQYFGPGTRLTVT.